This T cell receptor (beta chain) was recorded in a study of Ad26.COV2.S vaccination and SARS-CoV-2 variants. Study summary: Participants got Ad26.COV2.S intramuscularly, once or twice 56 days apart. The study, taken as a whole, reports: From the TCR breadth and depth analyses, total T cell responses may have been underestimated.

Sample treatment: some 20 received Ad26.COV2.S at low or high dose, single or two shots; about five received placebo; per-sample allocation not given. The samples date from day 63 after the first vaccine or placebo injection. The germline V and J ends were trimmed by 8 bases and 4 bases, with 9 bases remaining between them. CDR3 size: 12 residues. Germline CDR1 and CDR2: MNHEY and SMNVEV (reference sequence). On this clone: Antigen specificity is unknown.

Sequencing used immunoSEQ multiplex PCR; TCRdb keeps in-frame clones, though not all of them. Here the sample spans fewer than 500,000 clones, roughly nine tenths being singletons. J is TRBJ1-5 and V is TRBV27; D might be TRBD1 (5 bases). The sample here was peripheral blood, taken in a trial of Ad26.COV2.S vaccine versus placebo. The receptor's source is a person aged 18 to 65 who received the Ad26.COV2.S COVID-19 vaccine or a placebo. CDR3 in DNA: TGTGCCAGCCCCGGGGGGAATCAGCCCCAGCATTTT. Its translation is CASPGGNQPQHF.